This TCR beta chain was sequenced in a study of T cells expressing NK-cell markers. As for the study in general: TCR beta repertoires came from sorted CD3+CD56+NKG2C+, CD3+CD56+NKG2C- and CD3+CD56-NKG2C+ T cells.

Study-level findings and limits: Top CD8+ clonotypes included the dominant CD3+CD56+NKG2C+ clonotypes in roughly 6 donors.

Germline CDR1 is LGHDT and CDR2 is YNNKEL (reference sequence). This CDR3 region has 12 residues. TCR beta cDNA was generated via 5'RACE template switching incorporating UMIs. TCRdb re-analyzed the 5' RACE reads; it lists each CDR3 protein once, without DNA. The repertoire shows fewer than 550,000 distinct CDR3 sequences; the top ten hold 1.4%. As regards this clonotype: Its matching antigen is unknown.

Sequencing input: blood T cells: a sorted CD56 or NKG2C T cell subset, CD4+ or CD8+ T cells, or bulk PBMC T cells (not recorded which). The origin of this receptor is a woman between 50 and 59 years old in good health. The chain uses TRBV3-1 and TRBJ1-4. This chain's CDR3 is CASSAEGEKLFF.